This is a list of T cell receptor beta chains from one sample in a study of OX40 agonist ivuxolimab in advanced cancers. Only in-frame clones appear in the TCRdb table, and some are missing; sequencing was by immunoSEQ multiplex PCR. The table includes over 75,000 clones, 90% to 95% detected once. The sequencing used CD4+ or CD8+ T cells sorted from blood, collected in a trial of the OX40 agonist ivuxolimab. Source of these receptors: an adult with an advanced solid tumor such as melanoma, head and neck, liver or kidney cancer. CDR3s include the opening cysteine and the closing phenylalanine or tryptophan. Each record gives: V gene, J gene, CDR3 length, CDR3 protein.

v_call: TRBV6-1
j_call: TRBJ1-2
cdr3_length: 13
cdr3_aa: CASSESPHYGYTF

v_call: TRBV19
j_call: TRBJ2-1
cdr3_length: 14
cdr3_aa: CASTPYGAHNEQFF

v_call: TRBV6-6
j_call: TRBJ2-1
cdr3_length: 14
cdr3_aa: CASSYPSGFNEQFF

v_call: TRBV19
j_call: TRBJ2-2
cdr3_length: 14
cdr3_aa: CASSSPGHTGELFF

v_call: TRBV7-2
j_call: TRBJ2-3
cdr3_length: 13
cdr3_aa: CASSLKAVATQYF

v_call: TRBV5-1
j_call: TRBJ2-6
cdr3_length: 17
cdr3_aa: CASSFPRDGSGANVLTF

v_call: TRBV27
j_call: TRBJ2-7
cdr3_length: 16
cdr3_aa: CASIPRFPISAYEQYF

v_call: TRBV29-1
j_call: TRBJ1-4
cdr3_length: 11
cdr3_aa: CSVFVGGGLFF

v_call: TRBV23-1
j_call: TRBJ1-6
cdr3_length: 14
cdr3_aa: CARTGGFEGSPLHF

v_call: TRBV10-2
j_call: TRBJ2-2
cdr3_length: 15
cdr3_aa: CASTWDRGYTGELFF

v_call: TRBV2
j_call: TRBJ1-2
cdr3_length: 14
cdr3_aa: CASSEGFTAYGYTF

v_call: TRBV28
j_call: TRBJ1-2
cdr3_length: 14
cdr3_aa: CASNYRTANYGYTF

v_call: TRBV20-1
j_call: TRBJ2-7
cdr3_length: 11
cdr3_aa: CSATPGVEQYF

v_call: TRBV2
j_call: TRBJ1-1
cdr3_length: 12
cdr3_aa: CASLGNWPEAFF

v_call: TRBV11-2
j_call: TRBJ2-5
cdr3_length: 19
cdr3_aa: CASSNKGLAGILLKETQYF

v_call: TRBV6-5
j_call: TRBJ2-7
cdr3_length: 14
cdr3_aa: CASSEAGGSYEQYF

v_call: TRBV29-1
j_call: TRBJ1-1
cdr3_length: 11
cdr3_aa: CSVDSNTEAFF

v_call: TRBV30
j_call: TRBJ1-2
cdr3_length: 13
cdr3_aa: CAGQTGRTYGYTF

v_call: TRBV19
j_call: TRBJ1-2
cdr3_length: 17
cdr3_aa: CASSMVLGDPIGYGYTF

v_call: TRBV9
j_call: TRBJ2-3
cdr3_length: 18
cdr3_aa: CASSVELGGQASTDTQYF

v_call: TRBV27
j_call: TRBJ1-2
cdr3_length: 13
cdr3_aa: CASSLGQNYGYTF

v_call: TRBV6-1
j_call: TRBJ1-1
cdr3_length: 13
cdr3_aa: CASSDRGYTEAFF

v_call: TRBV5-4
j_call: TRBJ1-2
cdr3_length: 13
cdr3_aa: CASSLPKTYGYTF

v_call: TRBV18
j_call: TRBJ2-3
cdr3_length: 14
cdr3_aa: CASSPEAPTDTQYF

v_call: TRBV5-1
j_call: TRBJ2-1
cdr3_length: 16
cdr3_aa: CASSLPGSTPGDEQFF

v_call: TRBV9
j_call: .
cdr3_length: 13
cdr3_aa: CASSAGQSYEQYF

v_call: TRBV6-1
j_call: TRBJ2-5
cdr3_length: 13
cdr3_aa: CASSVNREETQYF

v_call: TRBV5-4
j_call: TRBJ1-1
cdr3_length: 13
cdr3_aa: CASTEMSNTEAFF

v_call: TRBV10-3
j_call: TRBJ2-5
cdr3_length: 14
cdr3_aa: CAISFMTGGPKKYF

v_call: TRBV6-1
j_call: TRBJ2-7
cdr3_length: 13
cdr3_aa: CASSALVSYEQYF

v_call: TRBV7-7
j_call: TRBJ2-7
cdr3_length: 18
cdr3_aa: CASTVNSGRGLAINEQYF

v_call: TRBV6-1
j_call: TRBJ1-6
cdr3_length: 12
cdr3_aa: CASSEAAVTLHF

v_call: TRBV15
j_call: TRBJ1-5
cdr3_length: 17
cdr3_aa: CATSRDTNRYSNQPQHF

v_call: TRBV5-1
j_call: TRBJ2-1
cdr3_length: 15
cdr3_aa: CASSLEGGRGNEQFF

v_call: TRBV27
j_call: TRBJ1-2
cdr3_length: 13
cdr3_aa: CASSQHRTYGYTF

v_call: TRBV6-5
j_call: TRBJ2-6
cdr3_length: 15
cdr3_aa: CASSDGRSGANVLTF

v_call: TRBV6-5
j_call: TRBJ1-4
cdr3_length: 15
cdr3_aa: CASSYSGGRNEKLFF

v_call: TRBV6-5
j_call: TRBJ2-1
cdr3_length: 12
cdr3_aa: CASGGAYNEQFF

v_call: TRBV9
j_call: TRBJ2-3
cdr3_length: 17
cdr3_aa: CASSPGSGGPRTDTQYF

v_call: TRBV5-6
j_call: TRBJ2-7
cdr3_length: 14
cdr3_aa: CASSFGTDSYEQYF

v_call: TRBV7-8
j_call: TRBJ2-2
cdr3_length: 15
cdr3_aa: CASSLDPGLIGELFF

v_call: TRBV7-2
j_call: TRBJ1-6
cdr3_length: 13
cdr3_aa: CASSFPLSSPLHF

v_call: TRBV28
j_call: TRBJ2-7
cdr3_length: 11
cdr3_aa: CASRGSYEQYF

v_call: TRBV11-2
j_call: TRBJ2-1
cdr3_length: 15
cdr3_aa: CASISSGGAWNEQFF

v_call: TRBV27
j_call: TRBJ2-5
cdr3_length: 14
cdr3_aa: CASSLFGWQETQYF

v_call: TRBV6-5
j_call: TRBJ2-7
cdr3_length: 11
cdr3_aa: CASSARYEQYF

v_call: TRBV7-6
j_call: TRBJ1-1
cdr3_length: 12
cdr3_aa: CASSTGATEAFF

v_call: TRBV19
j_call: TRBJ2-3
cdr3_length: 14
cdr3_aa: CASNVAGGIDTQYF

v_call: TRBV9
j_call: TRBJ2-2
cdr3_length: 12
cdr3_aa: CASSHESGELFF

v_call: TRBV6-6
j_call: TRBJ2-2
cdr3_length: 13
cdr3_aa: CASSSSSDGELFF

v_call: TRBV11-2
j_call: TRBJ1-3
cdr3_length: 14
cdr3_aa: CASSPGQGVGTIYF

v_call: TRBV2
j_call: TRBJ1-2
cdr3_length: 16
cdr3_aa: CASSELRGRENYGYTF

v_call: TRBV18
j_call: TRBJ1-2
cdr3_length: 14
cdr3_aa: CASSPQGGNYGYTF